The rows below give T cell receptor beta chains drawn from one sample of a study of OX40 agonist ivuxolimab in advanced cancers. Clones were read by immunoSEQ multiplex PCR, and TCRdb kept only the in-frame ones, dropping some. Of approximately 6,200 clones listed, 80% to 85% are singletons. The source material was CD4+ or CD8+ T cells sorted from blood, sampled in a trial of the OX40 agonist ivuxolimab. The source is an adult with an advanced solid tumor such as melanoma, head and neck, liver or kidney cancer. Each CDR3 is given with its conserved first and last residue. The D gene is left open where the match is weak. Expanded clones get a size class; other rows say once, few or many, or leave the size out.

CDR3 protein: CASSLSRGEHEQYF
CDR3 DNA: TGTGCCAGCAGCCTTTCTCGTGGTGAGCACGAGCAGTACTTC
J gene: TRBJ2-7
V gene: TRBV7-8
clone size: -
D gene: -

CDR3 protein: CASSQQQGEGYEQYF
CDR3 DNA: TGCGCCAGCAGCCAGCAACAGGGGGAAGGGTACGAGCAGTACTTC
J gene: TRBJ2-7
V gene: TRBV4-1
clone size: -
D gene: TRBD1

CDR3 protein: CASSVGGRATDTQYF
CDR3 DNA: TGTGCCAGCAGCGTAGGAGGGCGGGCCACAGATACGCAGTATTTT
J gene: TRBJ2-3
V gene: TRBV9
clone size: few
D gene: -

CDR3 protein: CASRKVAGNTDTQYF
CDR3 DNA: TGTGCCAGCAGAAAGGTAGCGGGGAACACAGATACGCAGTATTTT
J gene: TRBJ2-3
V gene: TRBV7-2
clone size: -
D gene: TRBD2

CDR3 protein: CASSKDRHTEAFF
CDR3 DNA: TGTGCCAGCAGTAAGGACAGACACACTGAAGCTTTCTTT
J gene: TRBJ1-1
V gene: TRBV2
clone size: -
D gene: -

CDR3 protein: CASSESGGMGYTF
CDR3 DNA: TGTGCCAGCAGTGAATCTGGGGGGATGGGCTACACCTTC
J gene: TRBJ1-2
V gene: TRBV25-1
clone size: -
D gene: -

CDR3 protein: CSVADSDYGYTF
CDR3 DNA: TGCAGCGTTGCTGACAGCGACTATGGCTACACCTTC
J gene: TRBJ1-2
V gene: TRBV29-1
clone size: once
D gene: -

CDR3 protein: CASSTGPRFF
CDR3 DNA: TGTGCCAGCAGCACGGGCCCTCGGTTCTTC
J gene: TRBJ2-1
V gene: TRBV13
clone size: -
D gene: -

CDR3 protein: CASSLFNPKADTQYF
CDR3 DNA: TGTGCCAGCAGCTTGTTTAATCCAAAGGCAGATACGCAGTATTTT
J gene: TRBJ2-3
V gene: TRBV5-6
clone size: -
D gene: -

CDR3 protein: CASSDGGSYGYTF
CDR3 DNA: TGTGCCAGCAGTGACGGGGGTTCTTATGGCTACACCTTC
J gene: TRBJ1-2
V gene: TRBV6-4
clone size: -
D gene: -

CDR3 protein: CASSVDREETQYF
CDR3 DNA: TGTGCCAGCAGCGTAGATAGGGAAGAGACCCAGTACTTC
J gene: TRBJ2-5
V gene: TRBV9
clone size: -
D gene: -

CDR3 protein: CASSRGLDPLEQFF
CDR3 DNA: TGCGCCAGCAGCCGAGGCCTCGACCCGCTTGAGCAGTTCTTC
J gene: TRBJ2-1
V gene: TRBV4-3
clone size: -
D gene: -

CDR3 protein: CASSLPTGYSNQPQHF
CDR3 DNA: TGCGCCAGCAGCTTGCCTACGGGTTATAGCAATCAGCCCCAGCATTTT
J gene: TRBJ1-5
V gene: TRBV5-1
clone size: few
D gene: -

CDR3 protein: CASSKAPWDRGYNEQFF
CDR3 DNA: TGTGCCAGCAGCAAAGCGCCGTGGGACAGAGGTTACAATGAGCAGTTCTTC
J gene: TRBJ2-1
V gene: TRBV21-1
clone size: -
D gene: -

CDR3 protein: CASSSYNSPLHF
CDR3 DNA: TGTGCCAGTAGCTCCTATAATTCACCCCTCCACTTT
J gene: TRBJ1-6
V gene: TRBV19
clone size: -
D gene: -

CDR3 protein: CASSQDRPGKSYNSPLHF
CDR3 DNA: TGTGCCAGCAGCCAAGATCGGCCAGGGAAAAGCTATAATTCACCCCTCCACTTT
J gene: TRBJ1-6
V gene: TRBV4-2
clone size: -
D gene: -

CDR3 protein: CASGGTGQGEQYF
CDR3 DNA: TGCGCCAGCGGGGGGACAGGGCAGGGCGAGCAGTACTTC
J gene: TRBJ2-7
V gene: TRBV10-2
clone size: -
D gene: TRBD1

CDR3 protein: CASSQGTGGVYEQYF
CDR3 DNA: TGTGCCAGCAGCCAAGGGACAGGGGGCGTCTACGAGCAGTACTTC
J gene: TRBJ2-7
V gene: TRBV6-6
clone size: -
D gene: TRBD1

CDR3 protein: CASRRASGGDTDTQYF
CDR3 DNA: TGTGCCAGCAGGCGGGCTAGCGGGGGGGACACAGATACGCAGTATTTT
J gene: TRBJ2-3
V gene: TRBV11-2
clone size: -
D gene: TRBD2

CDR3 protein: CASSSTARVETQYF
CDR3 DNA: TGTGCCAGCAGTTCGACAGCCCGGGTAGAGACCCAGTACTTC
J gene: TRBJ2-5
V gene: TRBV2
clone size: -
D gene: -